The 25 T cell receptor beta chains given below trace back to one sample, sequenced in a study of T-cell reconstitution after alpha-beta-depleted transplantation in children. A library of TCRbeta sequences, prepared with unique molecular identifiers, was generated. One entry per CDR3 protein, called by TCRdb with MiXCR from the PCR reads. In the table there are fewer than 550,000 distinct CDR3 sequences, 9.5% to 12% of which are singletons. Sequenced material: PBMCs, mostly from graft donor cells, taken 180 days after TCRalphabeta/CD19-depleted stem cell transplant. These receptors were taken from a female patient aged 2-15 years who had a stem cell transplant for aplastic anemia, so the T cells may come from the graft donor.

In its sample, this clonotype is medium-sized (0.01 to 0.1%). CDR3 sequence reads: CAISKPRGTSGSYEQYF. As DNA, the CDR3 is TGTGCCATCAGTAAGCCTCGGGGGACTAGCGGCTCCTACGAGCAGTACTTC. V gene TRBV10-3 combines with J gene TRBJ2-7, with 11 bases aligning to TRBD2. The CDR3 is 17 residues long. J was trimmed by 0 bases and V by 5 bases; bases with no gene match: 9. Germline V gives CDR1 ENHRY, CDR2 SYGVKD.

The J gene is TRBJ2-2, the V gene TRBV7-8; 8 positions match TRBD2. The V gene end was trimmed by 3 bases and the J gene end by 0 bases; junction bases not matched to a gene: 6. The CDR3 is 17 amino acids. The germline gives CDR1 SGHVS, CDR2 FQNEAQ. The chain's CDR3 is CASSFLFSGANTGELFF. CDR3 DNA: TGTGCCAGCAGCTTTCTTTTTAGCGGGGCGAACACCGGGGAGCTGTTTTTT.

The chain recombines TRBV5-6 with TRBJ2-7; the D gene is possibly TRBD1 (5 bases). The germline gives CDR1 SGHDT, CDR2 YYEEEE. This CDR3 spans 15 amino acids. V lost 3 bases, J lost 2 bases, and 15 bases lay in between. CDR3 region: CASSSTETDTYEQYF. CDR3 nucleotides: TGTGCCAGCAGCTCGACAGAGACCGACACCTACGAGCAGTACTTC.

The CDR3 protein is CSVGGLAGASTDTQYF. The DNA for the CDR3 is TGCAGCGTTGGAGGACTAGCGGGGGCTAGCACAGATACGCAGTATTTT. J is TRBJ2-3 and V is TRBV29-1; 13 nucleotides align to TRBD2. The junction had 4 bases not matched to a gene; V was cut back by 4 bases and J by 0 bases. This CDR3 spans 16 amino acids. Germline CDR1 reads SQVTM; CDR2 reads ANQGSEA.

The V and J genes are TRBV20-1 and TRBJ2-4; D is uncertain. V was trimmed by 0 bases and J by 0 bases, leaving 18 bases between them. This CDR3 spans 18 amino acids. Germline V gives CDR1 DFQATT, CDR2 SNEGSKA (reference sequence). The CDR3 protein is CSARDVTPVGIAKNIQYF. The DNA for the CDR3 is TGCAGTGCTAGAGATGTCACTCCCGTTGGGATAGCCAAAAACATTCAGTACTTC.

This clonotype was observed a few times. The V gene is TRBV4-3, the J gene TRBJ1-2, with a weak D call TRBD1 (5 bases). CDR3 length equals 14 residues. In germline, CDR1 is LGHNA, CDR2 YSLEER. Trimming removed 0 bases at V and 4 bases at J, with 9 bases between. CDR3 amino acids: CASSQDQGGYGYTF. In DNA, the CDR3 is TGCGCCAGCAGCCAAGATCAGGGTGGCTATGGCTACACCTTC.

The table lists this clonotype with a few counts. The rearrangement uses TRBV7-8 and TRBJ2-1; possibly TRBD1 for D (7 bases). The germline CDR1 and CDR2 sequences are SGHVS and FQNEAQ. V was pared by 2 bases and J by 7 bases, with 21 bases between. This CDR3 is built from 17 residues. Here the CDR3 reads CASSLPRSGRGRNEQFF. In DNA form, the CDR3 reads TGTGCCAGCAGCTTACCCCGATCGGGCAGGGGGAGGAATGAGCAGTTCTTC.

In this sample, this clonotype turned up a few times. V usage is TRBV29-1 and J usage is TRBJ1-5; unclear D gene. CDR1 SQVTM and CDR2 ANQGSEA come from the germline V gene. The CDR3 covers 14 residues. Trimming took 5 bases from V and 6 from J, leaving 17 bases between them. Here the CDR3 reads CSVSIPMEGQPQHF. CDR3 bases: TGCAGCGTTTCCATCCCCATGGAGGGTCAGCCCCAGCATTTT.

The CDR3 here is CASSYSKDPGVGKLFF. The CDR3 nucleotides read TGTGCCAGCAGTTACTCGAAGGACCCAGGAGTAGGAAAACTGTTTTTT. The gene calls are TRBV6-5 and TRBJ1-4, with no clear D. Germline-derived CDR1 and CDR2 are MNHEY and SVGAGI. CDR3 length: 16 residues. Trimming left V 0 bases short and J 10 bases short, with 18 bases between.

This clonotype was observed many times. V and J are TRBV9 and TRBJ2-5; D assignment may be TRBD1 or TRBD2 (6 bases each). The V end lost 0 bases, the J end lost 2 bases, and 11 bases lay between the germline ends. There are 15 residues in the CDR3. Germline V gene lookup returns CDR1 SGDLS and CDR2 YYNGEE. The CDR3: CASSVGGAAQETQYF. The CDR3 nucleotides read TGTGCCAGCAGCGTAGGGGGGGCAGCGCAAGAGACCCAGTACTTC.

The CDR3 DNA reads as TGTGCCACCAGTGATTTTTCAAGGAACACAGATACGCAGTATTTT. This translates into CATSDFSRNTDTQYF. The chain uses TRBV24-1 and TRBJ2-3; D is undetermined. Germline assignment: CDR1 KGHDR and CDR2 SFDVKD. Trimming stripped 1 base from V and 2 bases from J, with 9 bases between. The CDR3 extends over 15 amino acids.

V gene TRBV6-5 combines with J gene TRBJ2-5; D might be TRBD1 or TRBD2, each matching 7 bases. Trimming removed 0 bases at V and 4 bases at J, with 15 bases between. CDR1 is MNHEY and CDR2 is SVGAGI in the germline V gene. CDR3 length: 16 residues. The CDR3 DNA reads as TGTGCCAGCAGTTACTCGGGAGGGGGCGGCGGAGAGACCCAGTACTTC. This sequence encodes CASSYSGGGGGETQYF.

There are a few counts of this clonotype. This chain uses TRBV7-9 with TRBJ1-2, with D hard to call. The CDR3 covers 15 residues. The germline V gene encodes CDR1 SEHNR and CDR2 FQNEAQ (reference sequence). V lost 1 base and J lost 4, with 13 bases in between. The CDR3 nucleotides are TGTGCCAGCAGCTTAGGAGGACCTTCCCTCTATGGCTACACCTTC. Translation gives CASSLGGPSLYGYTF. Variable domain in full (rest from reference TRBV7-9 and TRBJ1-2): DTGVSQNPRHKITKRGQNVTFRCDPISEHNRLYWYRQTLGQGPEFLTYFQNEAQLEKSRLLSDRFSAERPKGSFSTLEIQRTEQGDSAMYLCASSLGGPSLYGYTFGSGTRLTVV.

In its sample, this clonotype was seen many times. V gene TRBV19 combines with J gene TRBJ1-5, with 12 bases lining up with TRBD1. Germline V gene data show CDR1 as LNHDA and CDR2 as SQIVND (reference sequence). Trimming at V came to 7 bases and at J to 2 bases, leaving 12 bases not matched to a gene. There are 18 residues in the CDR3. CDR3 coding DNA: TGTGCCAGTATGAAGGGGACAGGGGGCGCAGGGGGCAATCAGCCCCAGCATTTT. Its translation is CASMKGTGGAGGNQPQHF.

This clonotype was found a few times. Here the CDR3 DNA reads TGCGCCAGCAGCCAAGTATGGCTAGCGGGGCCGAGCTCCTACGAGCAGTACTTC. Its protein product is CASSQVWLAGPSSYEQYF. The chain carries TRBV4-3 and TRBJ2-7; TRBD2 matches 9 bases. The CDR3 is made up of 18 amino acids. Germline CDR1 LGHNA, CDR2 YSLEER. Unmatched junction bases numbered 10, after V lost 1 base and J lost 0 bases.

The V gene is TRBV7-9, the J gene TRBJ2-7; the D gene is possibly TRBD1 (6 bases). The CDR3 has 17 residues. V was pared by 2 bases and J by 1 base, with 18 bases between. Germline V gene lookup returns CDR1 SEHNR and CDR2 FQNEAQ (reference sequence). The CDR3 coding sequence is TGTGCCAGCAGCTTACCAACCCTCTGGGGGCCTTCCTACGAGCAGTACGTC. Its protein product is CASSLPTLWGPSYEQYV.

This chain connects TRBV12-3 or TRBV12-4 to TRBJ2-1; D perhaps matches TRBD2 (6 bases). Trimming pared 3 bases from V and 8 bases from J, leaving 17 bases between. The CDR3 is made up of 15 amino acids. CDR3 sequence reads: CASSLIAGRGDEQFF. CDR3 DNA sequence: TGTGCCAGCAGTTTGATCGCCGGGAGAGGAGATGAGCAGTTCTTC.

This clonotype appeared many times. The CDR3 loop reads CASSLFHEQFF. DNA for the CDR3: TGTGCCAGCAGCTTGTTTCATGAGCAGTTCTTC. The chain employs TRBV5-6 and TRBJ2-1; D unresolved. The CDR3 has 11 amino acids. Trimming shortened V by 1 base and J by 8 bases, and 4 bases separated the two germline ends. Per the germline V gene, CDR1 is SGHDT and CDR2 is YYEEEE.

The chain uses TRBV20-1 and TRBJ2-7; 7 nucleotides agree with TRBD1. V lost 6 bases, J lost 3 bases, and 11 bases stayed unmatched. This CDR3 comprises 14 residues. The germline gives CDR1 DFQATT, CDR2 SNEGSKA (reference sequence). CDR3: CSAGPGQTHYEQYF. DNA for the CDR3: TGCAGTGCCGGCCCGGGACAGACCCACTACGAGCAGTACTTC.

This clonotype was seen only a few times. CDR3 residues: CASSLQGYSEQYV. CDR3 nucleotides: TGCGCCAGCAGCTTACAGGGGTATTCCGAGCAGTACGTC. The gene calls are TRBV5-1 and TRBJ2-7; TRBD1 agrees at 7 bases. Germline V gives CDR1 SGHRS, CDR2 YFSETQ. This CDR3 region has 13 residues. V lost 2 bases to trimming and J lost 6 bases; unmatched junction nucleotides: 5.

The V and J genes are TRBV12-3 or TRBV12-4 and TRBJ1-1; possibly TRBD1 for D (6 bases). Trimming shortened V by 7 bases and J by 4 bases, and 13 bases separated the two germline ends. The length of the CDR3 is 13 residues. CDR3 DNA sequence: TGTGCCAGCACCATCAACAGGGCCACTGAAGCTTTCTTT. It translates to CASTINRATEAFF.

The table lists this clonotype with many counts. This chain uses TRBV12-3 or TRBV12-4 with TRBJ2-5; no reliable D call. The CDR3 totals 13 residues. Trimming shortened V by 3 bases and J by 0 bases, and 5 bases separated the two germline ends. The CDR3 DNA follows: TGTGCCAGCAGTTTTGTGAACCAAGAGACCCAGTACTTC. This encodes CASSFVNQETQYF.

V and J are TRBV6-5 and TRBJ2-1, with TRBD1 as a possible D gene (5 bases). Germline V CDR1 and CDR2: MNHEY, SVGAGI. Between the trimmed V and J ends, which lost 1 base and 4 bases, there was a span of 11 bases. CDR3 length equals 15 residues. The CDR3 here is CASSYFGREYNEQFF. Here the CDR3 DNA reads TGTGCCAGCAGTTACTTCGGCAGGGAATACAATGAGCAGTTCTTC.

This clonotype was observed many times. The rearrangement joins TRBV12-3 or TRBV12-4 to TRBJ1-5; TRBD1 matches at 9 bases. Losses at the gene ends were 5 bases for V and 4 bases for J; bases not matched to a gene: 3. This CDR3 is 14 amino acids long. CDR3 sequence reads: CASSVDRGNQPQHF. In nucleotides, the CDR3 is TGTGCCAGCAGTGTGGACAGGGGAAATCAGCCCCAGCATTTT.

This clonotype was found a few times. The rearrangement links TRBV7-2 to TRBJ2-1; D unclear. Germline loops: CDR1 SGHTA, CDR2 FQGNSA. V was clipped by 6 bases and J by 5 bases, with 8 bases between them. This CDR3 comprises 12 residues. The CDR3 reads CASRLRDNEQFF. The CDR3 DNA sequence: TGTGCCAGCAGGCTTAGGGACAATGAGCAGTTCTTC.